This entry describes one T cell receptor beta chain. Under the authors' procedure: Quantification of nucleated cells was approximated via reference gene primer amplification. Produced via immunoSEQ multiplex PCR; TCRdb's table is partial and in-frame only. D and trimming were read from the DNA, whereas the V and J calls and clone size are those reported in that table. The sample lists approximately 80,000 clones; 88% were seen once. This sample was included in a study of blood T cell repertoires in COVID-19. Study-wide background: Nucleic acid was either cDNA or gDNA, and it came from T cells, B-cell-depleted T cells, or PBMCs.

Between the trimmed V and J ends, which lost 4 bases and 0 bases, there was a span of 11 bases. Germline CDR1 SGDLS, CDR2 YYNGEE. The CDR3 runs 15 residues. The V call is TRBV9, the J call TRBJ1-3; D not certain. Sequencing was performed on peripheral blood. The TCR sequence derives from a human donor in a cohort sampled during active COVID-19. In DNA form, the CDR3 reads TGTGCCAGCAGCCGTCCCGAGGACTCTGGAAACACCATATATTTT. Residues: CASSRPEDSGNTIYF.